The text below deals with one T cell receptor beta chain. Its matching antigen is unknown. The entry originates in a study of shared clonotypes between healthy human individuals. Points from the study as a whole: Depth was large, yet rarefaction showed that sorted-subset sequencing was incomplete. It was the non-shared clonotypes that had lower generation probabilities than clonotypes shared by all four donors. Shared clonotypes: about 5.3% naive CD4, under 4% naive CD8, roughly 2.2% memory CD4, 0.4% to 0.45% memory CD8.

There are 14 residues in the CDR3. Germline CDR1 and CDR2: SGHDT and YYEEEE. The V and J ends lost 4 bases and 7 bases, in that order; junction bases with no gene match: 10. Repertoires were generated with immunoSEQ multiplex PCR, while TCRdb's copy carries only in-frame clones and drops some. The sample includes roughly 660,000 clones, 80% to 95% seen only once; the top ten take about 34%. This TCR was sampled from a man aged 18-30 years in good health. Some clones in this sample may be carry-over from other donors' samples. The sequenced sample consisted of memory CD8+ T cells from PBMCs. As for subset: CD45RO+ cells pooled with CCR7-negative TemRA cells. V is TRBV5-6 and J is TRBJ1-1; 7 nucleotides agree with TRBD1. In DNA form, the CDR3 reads TGTGCCAGCAGCCCTATGACAGGGAGGGATGAAGCTTTCTTT. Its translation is CASSPMTGRDEAFF.